One T cell receptor beta chain is described in this entry. The V end lost 0 bases, the J end lost 3 bases, and 7 bases lay between the germline ends. The germline V gene encodes CDR1 SGHRS and CDR2 YFSETQ. The CDR3 has 14 amino acids. Produced via immunoSEQ multiplex PCR; TCRdb's table is partial and in-frame only. The sample records 40,000 to 55,000 clones, 80% to 90% being singletons. These data originate in a study of control samples from healthy donors and cancer patients. The clonotype originates from a woman aged 55 to 70 with lung cancer. Sequencing was carried out using PBMCs. V is TRBV5-1 and J is TRBJ2-1; possible D gene TRBD1, 5 bases. The CDR3 DNA reads as TGCGCCAGCAGCTTGGAAGACAGCTACAATGAGCAGTTCTTC. The encoded protein is CASSLEDSYNEQFF.